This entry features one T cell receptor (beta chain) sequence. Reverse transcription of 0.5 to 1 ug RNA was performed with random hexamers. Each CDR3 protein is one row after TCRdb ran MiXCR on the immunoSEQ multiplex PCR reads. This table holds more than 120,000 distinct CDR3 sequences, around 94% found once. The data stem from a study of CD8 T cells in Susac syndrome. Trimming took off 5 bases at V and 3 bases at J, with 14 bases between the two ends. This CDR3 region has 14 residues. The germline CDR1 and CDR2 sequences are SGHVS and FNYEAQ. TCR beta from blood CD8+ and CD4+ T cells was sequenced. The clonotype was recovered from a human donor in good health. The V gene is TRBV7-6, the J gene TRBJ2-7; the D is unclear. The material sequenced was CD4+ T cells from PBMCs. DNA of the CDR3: TGTGCCAGCAGCCCCCAGCCTGGGGTCTACGAGCAGTACTTC. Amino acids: CASSPQPGVYEQYF.